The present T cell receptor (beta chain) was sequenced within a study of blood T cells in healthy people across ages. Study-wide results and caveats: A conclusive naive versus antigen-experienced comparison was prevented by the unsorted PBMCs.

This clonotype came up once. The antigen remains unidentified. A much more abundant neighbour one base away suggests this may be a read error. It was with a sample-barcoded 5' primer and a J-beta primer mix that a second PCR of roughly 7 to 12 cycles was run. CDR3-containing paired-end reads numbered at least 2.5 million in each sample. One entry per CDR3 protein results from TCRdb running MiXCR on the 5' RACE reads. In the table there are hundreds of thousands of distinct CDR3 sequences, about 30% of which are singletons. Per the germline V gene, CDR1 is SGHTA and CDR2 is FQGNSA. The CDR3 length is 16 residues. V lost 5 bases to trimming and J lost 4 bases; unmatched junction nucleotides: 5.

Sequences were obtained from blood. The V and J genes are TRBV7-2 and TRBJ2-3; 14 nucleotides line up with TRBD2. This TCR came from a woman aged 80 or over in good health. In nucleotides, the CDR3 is TGTGCCAGCAGCCTCTGGACTAGCGGGGGGCCAGATACGCAGTATTTT. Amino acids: CASSLWTSGGPDTQYF.